The entry that follows covers one T cell receptor (beta chain) sequence. No antigen is known for it. The sample is drawn from a study of OX40 agonist ivuxolimab in advanced cancers. Background on the study: An agonistic anti-OX40 (CD134) antibody, ivuxolimab, was used to treat the patients. Three patients, one with hepatocellular carcinoma and two with cutaneous melanoma, achieved partial responses.

Using immunoSEQ multiplex PCR, the repertoire was profiled, and TCRdb retains in-frame clones only, with some absent. The sample lists 40,000 to 60,000 clones; 88% were seen once. Study-wide results and caveats: Some nonresponders also had low normalized T-cell clonal expansion.

The CDR3 runs 15 residues. V trimming: 4 bases; J trimming: 3 bases; junction bases outside the gene matches: 9. Germline V CDR1 and CDR2: SGHRS, YFSETQ. The sample in question was CD4+ or CD8+ T cells sorted from blood, obtained in a trial of the OX40 agonist ivuxolimab. This chain connects TRBV5-1 to TRBJ1-1, with TRBD1 matching 7 bases. The TCR sequence derives from an adult with an advanced solid tumor such as melanoma, head and neck, liver or kidney cancer. Here the CDR3 DNA reads TGCGCCAGCAGCCCGACCGACAGGGAGGACACTGAAGCTTTCTTT. It codes for CASSPTDREDTEAFF.